This T cell receptor beta chain stems from a study of T cell changes during pregnancy in multiple sclerosis. Here immunoSEQ multiplex PCR was the method, and the copy in TCRdb shows in-frame clones only, minus some. The repertoire has about 28,000 clones, 85% to 90% of them found once; the top ten carry approximately 0.86%. With 6 bases clipped from V and 9 bases from J, the junction kept 8 bases outside the gene matches. The CDR3 sequence is 14 residues long. Germline V gives CDR1 ENHRY, CDR2 SYGVKD. The origin of this receptor is a female donor with multiple sclerosis, enrolled in a pregnancy study. The V call is TRBV10-3, the J call TRBJ1-6; 7 bases align to TRBD1. The sample here was CD4+ T cells from peripheral blood mononuclear cells, taken in the second trimester of pregnancy. The CDR3 sequence is CAISQGTAVSPLHF. In DNA form, the CDR3 reads TGTGCCATCAGCCAAGGGACAGCCGTTTCACCCCTCCACTTT.